This entry features one TCR beta chain sequence. The sample holds a few counts of this clonotype. Its antigen is currently not known. The record has no base qualities; no much larger clone is one base away. This entry is derived from a study of T-cell memory formation after mild COVID-19 (dated by TCRdb to the early 2020s). Turning to the overall study: Most TCR sequence clusters were specific to one of the two donors. In two donors, T-cell clones that expanded and contracted after mild COVID-19 were followed by sequencing TCRalpha and TCRbeta repertoires longitudinally. Two young, previously healthy adult volunteers, one female and one male, were included in the cohort.

Ficoll-Paque density gradient centrifugation was the method used to isolate PBMCs. Study-level results and caveats: Some responding clones were detected in pre-infection memory, which suggested that pre-existing cross-reactive memory T cells had joined the SARS-CoV-2 response. Contracting CD4+ clones turned up mainly in the CM and EM memory subsets, whereas EMRA was where CD8+ clones were enriched. The study included only two mild cases, and larger cohorts that include severe cases with pre-infection samples were judged to be necessary. The second-wave clones that peaked on day 37 were not confirmed to be SARS-CoV-2 specific. From day 15 to 85, contracting clones showed balanced CD4/CD8 phenotypes, whereas a second wave of clones that expanded from day 15 to 37 leaned towards CD4+.

The CDR3 sequence holds 15 residues, the cysteine and phenylalanine included. Of the read, only the CDR3 DNA is kept; its 45 bases are in frame from base 1. At the junction V is shortened by 4 bases and J by 3 bases, with 13 bases in between. CDR1 and CDR2 were assigned from the germline V gene as KGHDR and SFDVKD. The sample was run on an Illumina NovaSeq 6000. Using 5'RACE with constant-segment primers, TCRalpha and TCRbeta cDNA libraries were constructed, with sample barcodes and unique molecular identifiers added in the process. Trizol reagent was used to extract RNA from every sample. The libraries were amplified in two PCR steps, and the second step added a second sample barcode and Illumina TruSeq adapters. Sequencing of the libraries was done on an Illumina NovaSeq, producing 2 x 150 bp paired-end reads. From the authors' description of their analysis: Demultiplexing of reads and collapsing into UMI-guided consensus sequences were performed with migec v1.2.7. With mixcr v2.1.11, UMI consensuses were aligned to TRA and TRB V and J templates and assembled into clonotypes. A clonotype was counted as expanded or contracted only if both edgeR and NoisET called the change significant, with noise models trained on biological replicates. For edgeR calls, the thresholds were a false discovery rate-adjusted p below 0.01 and a log2 fold-change of 1. As an exploratory analysis of dynamics, PCA with hierarchical clustering was applied to max-normalized trajectories of the 1000 most abundant clonotypes. Separately sequenced CD4+ and CD8+ repertoires were used to assign the CD4 or CD8 phenotype of responding clones. TCRdb's own reprocessing of the public reads used fastp at Q25 and MiXCR and kept productive beta chains. Every distinct CDR3 protein forms one entry, paired with its most common genes and DNA. The V and J calls here are based on TCRdb, not the publication. A total of under 550,000 distinct CDR3 sequences appear in this sample, 15% to 20% of them only once. 9% to 15% of the sample lies in the top ten.

The sequenced sample consisted of PBMCs or a T cell subset sorted from them (not recorded which). The source is an adult woman who had mild COVID-19 (a few samples of this study predate the infection). The sample titles of this study are shuffled in the database, so cell type and time point are left out; the donor was told from shared clones. The rearrangement joined TRBV24-1 to TRBJ2-3; 7 matching bases give a weak D call of TRBD1. CDR3 loop: CATSESGGPTDTQYF. At the DNA level, the sequence is TGTGCCACCAGTGAATCAGGGGGGCCGACAGATACGCAGTATTTT.